A selection of T cell receptor beta chains follows, all from one sample in a study of cytomegalovirus exposure and HLA in healthy donors. Libraries were prepared by immunoSEQ multiplex PCR; TCRdb keeps only in-frame clonotypes and omits some of them. The sample carries about 140,000 clones, approximately 82% recorded once. Sample: PBMCs. The receptors stem from a man aged 18 to 30 in good health and CMV-seropositive. CDR3s include the opening cysteine and the closing phenylalanine or tryptophan. A D gene is named only where the DNA matches it firmly. A row's size may be missing; if present it is once, few, many or a size class.

.	TRBJ1-3	TRBV30	.	14	TGTGCCTGGAGAAAACAGGGCTCTGGAAACACCATATATTTT	CAWRKQGSGNTIYF
.	TRBJ1-5	TRBV6-1	TRBD1	13	TGTGCCAGCAGCGCCGACAGGGAGGAGCCCCAGCATTTT	CASSADREEPQHF
.	TRBJ1-4	TRBV18	TRBD1	16	TGTGCCAGCACCCTCCAGACAGGGACAACTAATGAAAAACTGTTTTTT	CASTLQTGTTNEKLFF
.	TRBJ2-7	TRBV18	.	14	TGTGCCAGCTCACAAACACTACAGGGCCACGAGCAGTACTTC	CASSQTLQGHEQYF
.	TRBJ2-7	TRBV7-9	.	12	TGTGCCAGCAGCTTACTGGGGGGCGAGCAGTACTTC	CASSLLGGEQYF
few	TRBJ1-1	TRBV7-9	TRBD1	13	TGTGCCAGCACCCAGGGGATAGGGACAGGAGCTTTCTTT	CASTQGIGTGAFF
.	TRBJ2-7	TRBV5-4	.	15	TGTGCCAGCAGCTTTTACTACGAAGCCTCCTACGAGCAGTACTTC	CASSFYYEASYEQYF
.	TRBJ2-7	TRBV10-3	.	13	TGTGCCATCAGTGAGTCGCCCAGCTACGAGCAGTACTTC	CAISESPSYEQYF
.	TRBJ2-6	TRBV27	.	15	TGTGCCAGCAGCCCCTCCCTCTCTGGGGCCAACGTCCTGACTTTC	CASSPSLSGANVLTF
.	TRBJ2-7	TRBV5-1	TRBD2	17	TGCGCCAGCATCTCCGCCAAGCGGGGGGCCGCTCCCTACGAGCAGTACTTC	CASISAKRGAAPYEQYF
.	TRBJ1-1	TRBV19	TRBD1	15	TGTGCCAGTGCCGGGACAGGGGTGTCGAACACTGAAGCTTTCTTT	CASAGTGVSNTEAFF
.	TRBJ1-5	TRBV19	.	14	TGTGCCACCTCAGGGTCCTATGGCAATCAGCCCCAGCATTTT	CATSGSYGNQPQHF
.	TRBJ2-3	TRBV30	.	11	TGTGCCTGGAGTGTACAGGTTACGCAGTATTTT	CAWSVQVTQYF
.	TRBJ1-5	TRBV28	.	17	TGTGCCAGCAGCCCGCTTTGGTCGGGTAATAGCAATCAGCCCCAGCATTTT	CASSPLWSGNSNQPQHF
.	TRBJ1-5	TRBV28	TRBD1	14	TGTGCCAGCAACCTACGACAGGGCTTTCTGCCCCAGCATTTT	CASNLRQGFLPQHF
once	TRBJ2-1	TRBV18	TRBD1	15	TGTGCCAGCTCACCGGACAGGGGGCGGTTGGGTGAGCAGTTCTTC	CASSPDRGRLGEQFF
once	TRBJ2-7	TRBV7-2	TRBD1	14	TGTGCCAGCAGCTTCGCGACAGGGTCCTACGAGCAGTACTTC	CASSFATGSYEQYF
.	TRBJ2-7	TRBV25-1	.	14	TGTGCCAGCAGCCCACCGGGAGCTGGGTACGAGCAGTACTTC	CASSPPGAGYEQYF
.	TRBJ2-7	TRBV7-2	TRBD2	17	TGTGCCAGCAGCAAGCAAGTCGGACTAGCGGGCTCCTACGAGCAGTACTTC	CASSKQVGLAGSYEQYF
.	TRBJ2-7	TRBV28	.	13	TGTGCCAGCCGCACAGGCTTTTCCTACGAGCAGTACTTC	CASRTGFSYEQYF
.	TRBJ2-5	TRBV7-8	.	12	TGTGCCAGCGGGAGTCGGCAAGAGACCCAGTACTTC	CASGSRQETQYF
.	TRBJ1-5	TRBV4-2	TRBD1	14	TGTGCCAGCGCCCTCGACAGGGCGTCTCAGCCCCAGCATTTT	CASALDRASQPQHF
.	TRBJ2-7	TRBV28	.	15	TGTGCCAGCAGTTTAGACGGCGGGGCAATCTACGAGCAGTACTTC	CASSLDGGAIYEQYF
once	TRBJ2-7	TRBV2	TRBD1	15	TGTGCCAGCAGAGGAACAGGGGGCGGACGTGACGAGCAGTACTTC	CASRGTGGGRDEQYF
few	TRBJ2-5	TRBV4-1	TRBD2	16	TGCGCCAGCAGCCCCTCTGGTAGCGGGAGGGAAGAGACCCAGTACTTC	CASSPSGSGREETQYF
.	TRBJ1-2	TRBV5-1	TRBD1	14	TGCGCCAGCAGTAGGGACAGGGCAGGCTATGGCTACACCTTC	CASSRDRAGYGYTF
few	TRBJ2-1	TRBV5-4	.	14	TGTGCCAGCAGCTATGGGGCTAGGACCAATGAGCAGTTCTTC	CASSYGARTNEQFF
.	TRBJ1-2	TRBV28	TRBD1	13	TGTGCCAGCAGGGGGACAGGGGGTTGGGGCTACACCTTC	CASRGTGGWGYTF
.	TRBJ2-5	TRBV7-2	TRBD1	16	TGTGCCAGCACCCACCAGACAGGGGCGCTTGGAGAGACCCAGTACTTC	CASTHQTGALGETQYF
.	TRBJ1-1	TRBV28	TRBD1	18	TGTGCCAGCAGCCCAAACCCGGTCACAGGGGATCCCGGCACTGAAGCTTTCTTT	CASSPNPVTGDPGTEAFF
once	TRBJ2-5	TRBV6-1	.	16	TGTGCCAGCAGTGGACGGACTTCCGGACCACAAGAGACCCAGTACTTC	CASSGRTSGPQETQYF
.	TRBJ2-1	TRBV5-5	.	19	TGTGCCAGCAGCTCCGGGTTTCTCGGTTGGGGGCAGAAATACAATGAGCAGTTCTTC	CASSSGFLGWGQKYNEQFF
.	TRBJ1-5	TRBV28	.	14	TGTGCCAGCAGATCGGGGGGGTCCAATCAGCCCCAGCATTTT	CASRSGGSNQPQHF
.	TRBJ2-5	TRBV5-1	TRBD2	13	TGCGCCAGCAGCTTGGGGGGGGGAGAGACCCAGTACTTC	CASSLGGGETQYF
.	TRBJ2-7	TRBV29-1	TRBD2	11	TGCAGCGTGCGGGGGTCCCACGAGCAGTACTTC	CSVRGSHEQYF
.	TRBJ2-3	TRBV6-6	.	12	TGTGCCAGCAGTTATCCGGCAGATACGCAGTATTTT	CASSYPADTQYF